This TCR beta chain stems from a study of Ad26.COV2.S vaccination and SARS-CoV-2 variants. Study information: Participant was drawn from the COV1001 Ad26.COV2.S trial arm.

This clone has only one observation. The V end lost 5 bases, the J end lost 0 bases, and 9 bases lay between the germline ends. CDR3 size: 14 residues. Germline assignment: CDR1 SGHTS and CDR2 YDEGEE. The table came from immunoSEQ multiplex PCR; TCRdb's copy has only in-frame clones and leaves some out. The sample has some 290,000 clones, 86% seen once. The treatment: about 20 received Ad26.COV2.S at low or high dose, single or two shots; several received placebo; per-sample allocation not given. At day 63 after the first vaccine or placebo injection, samples were drawn. Donor was an adult aged 18-55 years in Boston.

The source was peripheral blood, collected in a trial of Ad26.COV2.S vaccine versus placebo. This clonotype was obtained from a person aged 18 to 65 who received the Ad26.COV2.S COVID-19 vaccine or a placebo. The chain has TRBV5-8 and TRBJ1-3, with D unclear. CDR3 nucleotide sequence: TGTGCCAGCAGAGCCCAGAGCTCTGGAAACACCATATATTTT. Amino acids: CASRAQSSGNTIYF.